This T cell receptor beta chain was documented in a study of T cell repertoires in cytomegalovirus infection. About the research overall: Well-studied HLA-B-restricted epitopes and recently identified HLA-C-restricted epitopes of CMV were both used in the study.

TCRdb ran MiXCR on the reads and lists one entry per CDR3 protein. The table has a few hundred thousand distinct CDR3 sequences, roughly 46% seen once; the top ten hold 40% to 50%. In the case of this clonotype: The antigen is unknown.

The CDR3 runs to 15 residues. The V end was cut by 6 bases, the J end by 1 base, with 17 bases between. Germline assignment: CDR1 DFQATT and CDR2 SNEGSKA (reference sequence). The chain joins TRBV20-1 to TRBJ2-3; D may be TRBD1 or TRBD2 (5 bases each). Specimen: cultured PBMCs, collected from culture after CMV antigen stimulation. This sequence was found in a human donor in good health (CMV status not recorded). Some clones in this sample may be carry-over from other donors' samples. CDR3 in DNA: TGCAGTGCCGCCCGGCCGTTGGGGGGCACAGATACGCAGTATTTT. As protein: CSAARPLGGTDTQYF.